Listed here are 10 T cell receptor beta chains from one sample, sequenced in a study of metastatic and nonmetastatic thyroid tumors. Every patient underwent thyroid surgery untreated. TCRdb re-called clones via MiXCR from the PCR reads. This sample has about 41,000 clones, with roughly 26% found just once. The material sequenced was tumor tissue. The origin of the receptors is a female donor with papillary thyroid cancer or a benign thyroid nodule (not recorded which). Some clones in this sample may be carry-over from other donors' samples.

This clone appeared many times. The chain uses TRBV3-1 and TRBJ2-1; tentatively, D is TRBD2 (6 bases). Trimming left V 2 bases short and J 10 bases short, with 9 bases between. The CDR3 totals 12 residues. CDR1 LGHDT and CDR2 YNNKEL come from the germline V gene (reference sequence). The CDR3 bases are TGTGCCAGCAGCCAACAGGAGGGCGAGCAGTTCTTC. As protein: CASSQQEGEQFF.

In its sample, this clone was seen a few times. Here the CDR3 reads CASSDSGDSSNEQFF. The DNA of the CDR3 is TGTGCCAGCAGTGACTCCGGGGACAGTAGCAATGAGCAGTTCTTC. This rearrangement joins TRBV6-4 to TRBJ2-1; TRBD1 agrees at 7 bases. V gave up 0 bases and J gave up 6 bases; unmatched junction bases: 5. The CDR3 loop spans 15 amino acids. Germline CDR1 MRHNA, CDR2 SNTAGT.

This clone was observed many times. This chain links TRBV7-2 with TRBJ2-1; D gene uncertain. The germline V gene has CDR1 SGHTA and CDR2 FQGNSA. The CDR3 contains 17 residues. Between the trimmed V and J ends, which lost 1 base and 7 bases, there was a span of 20 bases. CDR3 in DNA: TGTGCCAGCAGCTTAGTTTTCTTTAAAATGGGCAGGAATGAGCAGTTCTTC. It yields the protein CASSLVFFKMGRNEQFF.

This clone was recorded many times. The chain combines TRBV6-2 or TRBV6-3 with TRBJ2-5; maybe TRBD2 (7 bases). The CDR3 is made up of 16 amino acids. Trimming took off 0 bases at V and 5 bases at J, with 16 bases between the two ends. In germline, CDR1 is MNHEY, CDR2 SVGEGT. The CDR3 loop reads CASSYSEGGSFETQYF. CDR3 DNA: TGTGCCAGCAGTTACTCAGAGGGGGGGAGTTTCGAGACCCAGTACTTC.

In its sample, this clone was seen many times. This chain uses TRBV29-1 with TRBJ2-7; D uncertain. Germline assignment: CDR1 SQVTM and CDR2 ANQGSEA. The V end lost 3 bases, the J end lost 5 bases, and 14 bases lay between the germline ends. The CDR3 sequence is 13 residues long. The CDR3 nucleotides read TGCAGCGTTGAGGGAACGACCCACGACGAGCAGTACTTC. Encoded protein: CSVEGTTHDEQYF.

There are many counts of this clone. This chain joins TRBV30 and TRBJ2-5; 9 bases agree with TRBD1. J gave up 5 bases and V 6 bases, and 10 bases lay outside the gene matches. The CDR3 spans 14 residues. Germline CDR1 GTSNPN, CDR2 SVGIG (reference sequence). Here the CDR3 reads CACLDRGTEETQYF. CDR3 nucleotides: TGTGCCTGCCTAGACAGGGGGACAGAGGAGACCCAGTACTTC.

Relative to its sample, this clone is large. The chain links TRBV6-2 or TRBV6-3 to TRBJ2-1; D not resolved. Germline lookup yields CDR1 MNHEY and CDR2 SVGEGT. The CDR3 length is 14 residues. V lost 0 bases, J lost 4 bases, and 7 bases lay in between. CDR3 residues: CASSYSSIYNEQFF. Here the CDR3 DNA reads TGTGCCAGCAGTTACTCGAGCATATACAATGAGCAGTTCTTC.

Many counts were recorded for this clone. The chain recombines TRBV11-2 with TRBJ1-1; TRBD1 matches at 9 bases. Germline CDR1 SGHAT, CDR2 FQNNGV. This CDR3 comprises 16 residues. The J segment lost 0 bases and the V segment lost 5 bases, leaving 7 bases of the junction unmatched. CDR3 nucleotides: TGTGCCAGCAGCATTGCCGGGACAGGGATGAACACTGAAGCTTTCTTT. Translating gives CASSIAGTGMNTEAFF.

This clone came up many times. The rearrangement joins TRBV2 to TRBJ2-3; perhaps TRBD2 as D (5 bases). This CDR3 spans 13 amino acids. Trimming shortened V by 3 bases and J by 5 bases, and 9 bases separated the two germline ends. CDR1 is SNHLY and CDR2 is FYNNEI in the germline V gene. In nucleotides, the CDR3 is TGTGCCAGCAGTGAGCGCGGGTTAGATACGCAGTATTTT. This sequence encodes CASSERGLDTQYF.

This clone appeared many times. A much larger clone differs by one base, so this may be a read error. The chain combines TRBV12-3 or TRBV12-4 with TRBJ2-1; TRBD1 is a possible D gene (5 bases). V was cut by 2 bases and J by 5 bases, with 10 bases left in between. The CDR3 covers 14 residues. In DNA form, the CDR3 reads TGTGCCAGCAGTTTACAGGGATCCGACAATGAGCAGTTCTTC. Residues: CASSLQGSDNEQFF.